This T cell receptor beta chain was captured in a study of shared clonotypes between healthy human individuals. About the research overall: A couple of women and a few men aged 18 to 49 served as donors. Overall study results and limits: Richness estimates generally favored naive over memory subsets.

The CD4+ fraction was divided into a CD45RA+ naive subset and a CD45RA-negative memory subset. This clone has just one count. The antigen is undetermined. This CDR3 is built from 15 residues. The V gene's germline CDR1 is SGHTA and CDR2 FQGNSA. After removal of 2 bases from V and 6 bases from J, the junction contained 9 bases not matched to a gene. TCRdb keeps only in-frame clones here, not all; method: immunoSEQ multiplex PCR. The sample lists approximately 1.4 million clones, 98% occurring once. The clonotype comes from a man aged 30 to 39 in good health. The sequencing input was naive CD4+ T cells sorted from blood. Subset indicated: CD45RA+ positively selected. The chain carries TRBV7-2 and TRBJ2-7, with 8 bases lining up with TRBD1. This chain's CDR3 is CASSLFPQGAGEQYF. CDR3 coding DNA: TGTGCCAGCAGCTTATTTCCCCAGGGGGCAGGCGAGCAGTACTTC.